The present T cell receptor beta chain was sequenced within a study of blood T cell repertoires in COVID-19. About the research overall: The study drew acute and convalescent COVID-19 samples from the United States, Italy and Spain. T cells, B-cell-depleted T cells, or PBMCs provided the cDNA or gDNA that served as material.

In the authors' methods: Reference gene primers were amplified, and this amplification served to estimate nucleated cell counts. TCRdb's copy holds only in-frame clones and misses some; the assay was immunoSEQ multiplex PCR. Clone size and V and J calls were adopted from that table, with D and trimming inferred from the DNA. Among roughly 200,000 clones, about 91% were seen once, and the ten largest hold around 1.5%. Germline V gives CDR1 MDHEN, CDR2 SYDVKM. V shed 8 bases and J 4 bases; nucleotides not matched to a gene: 12. The CDR3 is 15 amino acids. This sequence was found in a man between 18 and 35 years old with active or convalescent COVID-19. This sequence joins TRBV28 and TRBJ1-1, with 8 bases lining up with TRBD1. Sequenced input: peripheral blood. The CDR3 reads CASFRTGTKTTEAFF. The CDR3 DNA sequence: TGTGCCAGCTTTAGGACAGGGACGAAGACCACTGAAGCTTTCTTT.